Below, one T cell receptor (beta chain) is given with its context. Its cognate antigen has yet to be identified. Base-call qualities are not available, and no considerably larger clone is one nucleotide away. Sequencer: Illumina HiSeq 1500. TCRdb reanalyzed the raw reads on its own, using fastp at Q25 for trimming and MiXCR for clone calling, and kept in-frame beta chains. Rows are unified per CDR3 protein, each entry keeping the most common DNA and genes. This sample lists some 440,000 distinct CDR3 sequences; approximately 33% were detected once. The leading ten clones occupy approximately 14% of the sample. From a lookup of the germline V gene, CDR1 and CDR2 are LGHNA and YSLEER. V lost 3 bases and J lost 1 base; the stretch between them is 9 bases long. The CDR3 runs 14 amino acids, cysteine and phenylalanine included. CDR3 DNA is the only sequence kept; it has 42 bases, read in frame from the first base.

This sample is drawn from a study of T cell repertoires in cytomegalovirus infection (dated by TCRdb to between 2018 and 2021). Regarding the research as a whole: Because public TCR beta signatures pointed to carriage of CMV infection together with the matching HLA type, the HLA type of each donor mattered for the analysis. The investigation overall reported the following: Carriers of CMV infection plus the relevant HLA type were discriminated by the cumulative frequency of public TCR beta family members in the study cohort and in an independent 352-donor cohort. The ex vivo response was dominated by HLA-C-restricted CMV-specific TCR beta clonotypes, and the single most frequent clonotype in two of eight donors was supplied by these HLA-C-restricted clonotypes.

The chain was built from TRBV4-3 and TRBJ1-1; the D gene lacks a confident call. What was sequenced was PBMCs. The clonotype originates from a human donor in good health (CMV status not recorded). Some clones in this sample may be carry-over from other donors' samples. CDR3 reads: CASSHMRSNTEAFF. The bases are TGCGCCAGCAGCCACATGCGGTCGAACACTGAAGCTTTCTTT.